Listed below are T cell receptor beta chains from one sample, sequenced in a study of early T cells in non-severe SARS-CoV-2 infection. Via MiXCR, TCRdb re-called the 5' RACE reads, giving one row per CDR3 protein. This sample has approximately 56,000 distinct CDR3 sequences; 9% to 9.5% occur once, and the top ten carry 4.2%. Material: whole blood. These receptors were obtained from an adult who was a healthcare worker with PCR-confirmed SARS-CoV-2 infection or an uninfected control (not recorded which). Both conserved end residues are part of each CDR3. The D gene is left open where the match is weak. Size is omitted from some rows. Given values are once, few, many or a class for expanded clones.

15	-	few	TRBV11-2	TRBJ2-7	TGTGCCAGCAGCTTAGAAGTCGGTTTGGGCTACGAGCAGTACTTC	CASSLEVGLGYEQYF
15	-	-	TRBV5-5	TRBJ2-6	TGTGCCAGCAGCATCCTCGGGGCTGGGGCCAACGTCCTGACTTTC	CASSILGAGANVLTF
14	TRBD1	many	TRBV20-1	TRBJ1-1	TGCAGTGGACAGGGGGCACCTCCGAACACTGAAGCTTTCTTT	CSGQGAPPNTEAFF
13	TRBD1	many	TRBV10-3	TRBJ2-7	TGTGCCATCGCGGGGACAGGGGTCCACGAGCAGTACTTC	CAIAGTGVHEQYF
13	-	many	TRBV27	TRBJ1-6	TGTGCCAGCAGTACCTCCTTTGATTCACCCCTCCACTTT	CASSTSFDSPLHF
15	-	many	TRBV4-3	TRBJ1-2	TGCGCCAGCAGCCAAGGGGTTGGCTCCCCTGAGGGCTACACCTTC	CASSQGVGSPEGYTF
13	TRBD1	many	TRBV7-3	TRBJ2-1	TGTGCCAGCAGCACAACAGGGGGCGATGAGCAGTTCTTC	CASSTTGGDEQFF
13	-	many	TRBV14	TRBJ2-7	TGTGCCAGCAGCCTAAACAAGGGAGGCGAGCAGTACTTC	CASSLNKGGEQYF
14	-	many	TRBV20-1	TRBJ2-3	TGCAGTGCTAGTGAGATGTTTGGCACAGATACGCAGTATTTT	CSASEMFGTDTQYF
16	TRBD1	few	TRBV12-3/TRBV12-4	TRBJ1-1	TGTGCCAGCAGACACTCAACCGGGACAGCCAACACTGAAGCTTTCTTT	CASRHSTGTANTEAFF
17	-	-	TRBV4-2	TRBJ2-1	TGTGCCAGCAGCCAATCCCTTCCCGGCAGCTCCTACAATGAGCAGTTCTTC	CASSQSLPGSSYNEQFF
14	-	many	TRBV14	TRBJ2-7	TGTGCCAGCAGCCAAGATAGGCAGTTTTCACGGAAGTACTTC	CASSQDRQFSRKYF
13	-	-	TRBV29-1	TRBJ1-1	TGCAGCGTGATGGGGGTCCAGGACACTGAAGCTTTCTTT	CSVMGVQDTEAFF
13	-	many	TRBV7-2	TRBJ2-1	TGTGCCAGCAGCTTATCTCAGCCGAATGAGCAGTTCTTC	CASSLSQPNEQFF
12	-	many	TRBV29-1	TRBJ1-6	TGCAGCGTTGTATTGGATATTTCACCCCTCCACTTT	CSVVLDISPLHF
14	-	many	TRBV10-3	TRBJ2-5	TGTGCCATCAGTGTTCGGGGGACCCAAGAGACCCAGTACTTC	CAISVRGTQETQYF
13	-	-	TRBV11-2	TRBJ2-5	TGTGCCAGCAGCCGGACATACCAAGAGACCCAGTACTTC	CASSRTYQETQYF
14	-	many	TRBV10-3	TRBJ1-1	TGTGCCATCAGTGATTTTACGGGAGACACTGAAGCTTTCTTT	CAISDFTGDTEAFF
15	TRBD1	many	TRBV9	TRBJ1-1	TGTGCCAGCAGCGCCAGGACAGGGACTAACACTGAAGCTTTCTTT	CASSARTGTNTEAFF
14	-	few	TRBV2	TRBJ1-2	TGTGCCAGCACTCGACAACAGGGCATCTATGGCTACACCTTC	CASTRQQGIYGYTF
14	-	many	TRBV6-1	TRBJ2-3	TGTGCCAGCAGTGATAGGGGCCCCACAGATACGCAGTATTTT	CASSDRGPTDTQYF
14	-	many	TRBV28	TRBJ2-7	TGTGCCAGCAGTACCTTTTTTCGCCCCTACGAGCAGTACTTC	CASSTFFRPYEQYF
15	-	few	TRBV5-1	TRBJ1-1	TGCGCCAGCAGCATCCTGACAACCGTGGACACTGAAGCTTTCTTT	CASSILTTVDTEAFF
15	-	many	TRBV29-1	TRBJ2-5	TGCAGCGTTGAAGATCCAAAGGGACGCCAAGAGACCCAGTACTTC	CSVEDPKGRQETQYF
15	TRBD2	few	TRBV11-2	TRBJ2-7	TGTGCCAGCAGCTTTACCAGCGGGGGGTCCTACGAGCAGTACTTC	CASSFTSGGSYEQYF
14	-	many	TRBV5-1	TRBJ2-5	TGCGCCAGCAGCCCCAGGGACCCCCGAGAGACCCAGTACTTC	CASSPRDPRETQYF
15	-	many	TRBV20-1	TRBJ2-2	TGCAGTGCTAGAGGTTTAGGGGGTAACACCGGGGAGCTGTTTTTT	CSARGLGGNTGELFF
14	-	many	TRBV9	TRBJ1-6	TGTGCCAGCAGCCCGGTAGGGGTAGGTTCACCCCTCCACTTT	CASSPVGVGSPLHF
14	-	few	TRBV24-1	TRBJ2-2	TGTGCCACCAGTGATGCCCTAAACAGAAGGGAGCTGTTTTTT	CATSDALNRRELFF
16	-	-	TRBV7-2	TRBJ2-4	TGTGCCAGCAACCTGGGAGAAGGGGTAGCCAAAAACATTCAGTACTTC	CASNLGEGVAKNIQYF
15	-	few	TRBV10-3	TRBJ2-3	TGTGCCATCACCCTAGGCACTACTAGCACAGATACGCAGTATTTT	CAITLGTTSTDTQYF
12	-	-	TRBV6-1	TRBJ1-4	TGTGCCAGCAGTAAAAGAGATGAAAAACTGTTTTTT	CASSKRDEKLFF
14	-	many	TRBV2	TRBJ2-7	TGTGCCAGCCTCCTATCCGGGGGTTCCTACGAGCAGTACTTC	CASLLSGGSYEQYF
14	TRBD1	-	TRBV11-2	TRBJ2-1	TGTGCCAGCAGCTTAGCGAGGGGGCGAGGAGAGCAGTTCTTC	CASSLARGRGEQFF
17	-	-	TRBV4-1	TRBJ1-3	TGCGCCAGCAGCCAAGGTCCTTCAGATAGCTCTGGAAACACCATATATTTT	CASSQGPSDSSGNTIYF
15	-	few	TRBV5-4	TRBJ2-1	TGTGCCAGCAGCTCTGACCCTGCCCCCTACAATGAGCAGTTCTTC	CASSSDPAPYNEQFF
14	-	few	TRBV28	TRBJ1-5	TGTGCCACTGACCGGAGGAATATCAATCAGCCCCAGCATTTT	CATDRRNINQPQHF
19	TRBD2	many	TRBV5-5	TRBJ2-1	TGTGCCAGCAGCCGTGGATCGGGACTAGCGGGAGGGCCGACTTATGAGCAGTTCTTC	CASSRGSGLAGGPTYEQFF
16	TRBD1	few	TRBV5-1	TRBJ1-4	TGCGCCAGCAGCTCGGACGGGACAGGAGAGAATGAAAAACTGTTTTTT	CASSSDGTGENEKLFF
15	TRBD1	few	TRBV20-1	TRBJ1-1	TGCAGTGCTCCCCGATGGGACAGCCTTAACACTGAAGCTTTCTTT	CSAPRWDSLNTEAFF
13	-	many	TRBV29-1	TRBJ2-3	TGCAGCGTTGACCGAGAGGGCACAGATACGCAGTATTTT	CSVDREGTDTQYF